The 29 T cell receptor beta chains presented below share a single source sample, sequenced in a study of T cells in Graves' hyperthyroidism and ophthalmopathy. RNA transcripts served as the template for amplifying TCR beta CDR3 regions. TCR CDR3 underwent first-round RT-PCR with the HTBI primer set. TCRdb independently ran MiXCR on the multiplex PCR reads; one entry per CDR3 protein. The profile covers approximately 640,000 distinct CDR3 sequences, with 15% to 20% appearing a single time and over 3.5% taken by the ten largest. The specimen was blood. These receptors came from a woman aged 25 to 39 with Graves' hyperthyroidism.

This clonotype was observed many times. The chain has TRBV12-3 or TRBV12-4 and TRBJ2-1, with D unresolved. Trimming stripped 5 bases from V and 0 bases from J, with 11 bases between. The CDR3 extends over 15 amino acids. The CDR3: CASSTQLSSYNEQFF. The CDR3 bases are TGTGCCAGCAGTACACAGCTGAGCTCCTACAATGAGCAGTTCTTC.

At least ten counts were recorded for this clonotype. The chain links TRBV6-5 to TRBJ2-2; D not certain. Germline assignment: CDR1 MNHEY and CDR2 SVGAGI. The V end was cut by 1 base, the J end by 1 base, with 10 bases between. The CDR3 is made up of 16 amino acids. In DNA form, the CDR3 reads TGTGCCAGCAGTTACTGGCAGACCAAGAACACCGGGGAGCTGTTTTTT. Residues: CASSYWQTKNTGELFF.

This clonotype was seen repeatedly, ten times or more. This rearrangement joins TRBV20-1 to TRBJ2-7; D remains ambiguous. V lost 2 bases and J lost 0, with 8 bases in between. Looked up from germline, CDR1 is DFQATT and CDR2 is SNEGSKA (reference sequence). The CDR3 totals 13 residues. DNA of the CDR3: TGCAGTGCTAGAATGGTTAGCTCCTACGAGCAGTACTTC. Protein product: CSARMVSSYEQYF.

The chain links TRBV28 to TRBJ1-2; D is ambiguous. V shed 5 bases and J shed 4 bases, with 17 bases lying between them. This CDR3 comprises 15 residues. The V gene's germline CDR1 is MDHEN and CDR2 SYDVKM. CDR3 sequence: CASSELGGDLYGYTF. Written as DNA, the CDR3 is TGTGCCAGCAGTGAATTGGGTGGAGACCTCTATGGCTACACCTTC.

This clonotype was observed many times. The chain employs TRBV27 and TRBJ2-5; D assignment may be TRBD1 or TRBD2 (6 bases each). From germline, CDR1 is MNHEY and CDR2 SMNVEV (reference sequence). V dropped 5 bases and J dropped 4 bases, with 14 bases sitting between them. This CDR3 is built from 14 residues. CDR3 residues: CASSRTGRRETQYF. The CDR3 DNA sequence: TGTGCCAGCAGTCGAACAGGGAGGAGAGAGACCCAGTACTTC.

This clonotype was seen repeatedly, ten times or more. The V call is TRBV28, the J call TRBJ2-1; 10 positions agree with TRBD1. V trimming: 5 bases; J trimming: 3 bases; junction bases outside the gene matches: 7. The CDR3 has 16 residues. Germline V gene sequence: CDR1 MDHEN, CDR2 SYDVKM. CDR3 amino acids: CASSPRTGGIYNEQFF. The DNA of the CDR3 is TGTGCCAGCAGTCCCCGGACAGGGGGGATCTACAATGAGCAGTTCTTC.

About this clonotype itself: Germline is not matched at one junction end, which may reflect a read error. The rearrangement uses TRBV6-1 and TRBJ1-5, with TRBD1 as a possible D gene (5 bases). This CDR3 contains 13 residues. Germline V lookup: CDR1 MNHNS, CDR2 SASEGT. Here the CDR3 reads CAISEAGGQPQHF. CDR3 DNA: TGTGCCATCAGTGAGGCGGGGGGGCAGCCCCAGCATTTT.

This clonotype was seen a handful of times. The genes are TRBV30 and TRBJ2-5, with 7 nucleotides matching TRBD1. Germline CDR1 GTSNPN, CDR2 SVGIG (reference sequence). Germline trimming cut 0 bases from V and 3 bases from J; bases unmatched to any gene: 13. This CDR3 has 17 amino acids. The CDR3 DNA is TGTGCCTGGAGTGTACTTGGTAGGGGGCTTAGAAAAGAGACCCAGTACTTC. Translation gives CAWSVLGRGLRKETQYF.

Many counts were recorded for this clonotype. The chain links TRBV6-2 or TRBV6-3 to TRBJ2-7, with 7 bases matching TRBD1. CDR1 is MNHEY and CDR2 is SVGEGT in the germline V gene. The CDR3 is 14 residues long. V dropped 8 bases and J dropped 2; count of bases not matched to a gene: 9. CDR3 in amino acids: CASGSGQAPYEQYF. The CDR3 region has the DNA TGTGCCAGCGGCTCCGGACAGGCCCCCTACGAGCAGTACTTC.

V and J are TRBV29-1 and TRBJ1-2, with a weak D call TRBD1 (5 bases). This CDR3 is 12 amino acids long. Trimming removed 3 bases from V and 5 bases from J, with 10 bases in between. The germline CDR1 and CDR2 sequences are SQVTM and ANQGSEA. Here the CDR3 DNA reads TGCAGCGTTGACGGGGGGGAATATGGCTACACCTTC. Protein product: CSVDGGEYGYTF.

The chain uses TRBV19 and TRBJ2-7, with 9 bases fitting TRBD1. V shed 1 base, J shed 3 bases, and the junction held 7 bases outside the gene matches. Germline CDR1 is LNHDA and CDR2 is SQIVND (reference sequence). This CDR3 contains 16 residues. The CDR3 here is CASSIGAGTGNYEQYF. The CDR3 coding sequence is TGTGCCAGTAGTATAGGAGCTGGGACAGGGAACTACGAGCAGTACTTC.

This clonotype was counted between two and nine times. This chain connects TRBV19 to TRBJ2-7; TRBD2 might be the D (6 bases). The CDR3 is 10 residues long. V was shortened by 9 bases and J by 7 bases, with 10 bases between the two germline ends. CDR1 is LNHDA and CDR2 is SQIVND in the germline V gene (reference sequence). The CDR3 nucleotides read TGTGCCAGCGGGACTTTGGAGCAGTACTTC. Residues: CASGTLEQYF.

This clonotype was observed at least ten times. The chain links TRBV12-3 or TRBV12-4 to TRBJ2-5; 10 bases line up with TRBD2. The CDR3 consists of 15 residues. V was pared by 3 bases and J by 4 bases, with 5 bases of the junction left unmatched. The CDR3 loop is CASSLRLAGLETQYF. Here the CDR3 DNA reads TGTGCCAGCAGTTTGCGACTAGCGGGTCTAGAGACCCAGTACTTC.

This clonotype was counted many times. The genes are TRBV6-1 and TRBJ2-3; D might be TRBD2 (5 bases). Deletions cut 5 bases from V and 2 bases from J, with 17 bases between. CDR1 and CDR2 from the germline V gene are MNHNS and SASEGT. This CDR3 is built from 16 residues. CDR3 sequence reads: CASSYTTGSFTDTQYF. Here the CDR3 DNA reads TGTGCCAGCAGTTATACGACGGGGAGTTTCACAGATACGCAGTATTTT.

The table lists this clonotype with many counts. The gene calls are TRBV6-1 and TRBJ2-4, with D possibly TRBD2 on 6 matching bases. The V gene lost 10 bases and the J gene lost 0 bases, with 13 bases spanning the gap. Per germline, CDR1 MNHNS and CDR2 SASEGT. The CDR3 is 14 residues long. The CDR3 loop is CATDGGTAKNIQYF. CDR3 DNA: TGTGCCACCGATGGGGGGACAGCCAAAAACATTCAGTACTTC.

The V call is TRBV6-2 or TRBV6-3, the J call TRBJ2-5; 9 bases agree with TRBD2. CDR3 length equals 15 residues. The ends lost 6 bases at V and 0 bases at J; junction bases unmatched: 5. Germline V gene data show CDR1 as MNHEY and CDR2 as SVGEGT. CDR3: CASSGLANHQETQYF. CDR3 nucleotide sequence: TGTGCCAGCAGCGGACTAGCGAACCACCAAGAGACCCAGTACTTC.

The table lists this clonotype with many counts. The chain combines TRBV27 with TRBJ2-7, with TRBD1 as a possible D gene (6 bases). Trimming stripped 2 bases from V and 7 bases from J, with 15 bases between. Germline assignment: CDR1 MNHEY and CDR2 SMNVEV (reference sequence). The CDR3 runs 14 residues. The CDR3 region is CASSLNTGWEEQYF. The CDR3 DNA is TGTGCCAGCAGTTTAAACACAGGGTGGGAAGAGCAGTACTTC.

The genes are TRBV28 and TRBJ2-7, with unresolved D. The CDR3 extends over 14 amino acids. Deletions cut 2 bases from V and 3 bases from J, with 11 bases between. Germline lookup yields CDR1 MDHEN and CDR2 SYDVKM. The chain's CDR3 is CASSLLPGIYEQYF. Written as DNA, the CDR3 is TGTGCCAGCAGTTTACTCCCCGGCATCTACGAGCAGTACTTC.

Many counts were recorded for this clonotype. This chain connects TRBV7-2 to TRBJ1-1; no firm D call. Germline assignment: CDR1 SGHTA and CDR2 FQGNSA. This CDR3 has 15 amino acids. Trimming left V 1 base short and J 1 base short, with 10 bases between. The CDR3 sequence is CASSLGLTKNTEAFF. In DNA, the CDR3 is TGTGCCAGCAGCTTAGGACTCACCAAGAACACTGAAGCTTTCTTT. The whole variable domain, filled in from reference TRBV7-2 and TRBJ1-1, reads GAGVSQSPSNKVTEKGKDVELRCDPISGHTALYWYRQSLGQGLEFLIYFQGNSAPDKSGLPSDRFSAERTGGSVSTLTIQRTQQEDSAVYLCASSLGLTKNTEAFFGQGTRLTVV.

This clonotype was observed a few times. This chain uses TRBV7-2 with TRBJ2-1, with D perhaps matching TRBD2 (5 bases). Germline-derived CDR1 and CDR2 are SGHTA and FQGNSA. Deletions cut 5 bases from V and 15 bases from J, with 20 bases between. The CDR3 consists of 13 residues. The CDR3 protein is CASSQTVAGGGFF. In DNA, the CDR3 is TGTGCCAGCAGCCAAACGGTGGCAGGAGGTGGGTTCTTC.

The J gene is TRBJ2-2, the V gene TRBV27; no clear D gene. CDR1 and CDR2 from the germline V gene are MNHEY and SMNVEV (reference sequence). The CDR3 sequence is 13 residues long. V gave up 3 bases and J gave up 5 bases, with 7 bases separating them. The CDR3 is CASSFPATGELFF. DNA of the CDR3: TGTGCCAGCAGTTTTCCCGCGACCGGGGAGCTGTTTTTT.

In DNA, the CDR3 is TGTGCCAGCAGCCTCGGGGGAGAAGCTAATGAAAAACTGTTTTTT. Translated, it gives CASSLGGEANEKLFF. The rearrangement links TRBV7-9 to TRBJ1-4, with D perhaps TRBD1 (5 bases). The CDR3 is 15 residues long. The germline gives CDR1 SEHNR, CDR2 FQNEAQ (reference sequence). Trimming shortened V by 5 bases and J by 3 bases, and 13 bases separated the two germline ends. The whole variable domain, filled in from reference TRBV7-9 and TRBJ1-4, reads DTGVSQNPRHKITKRGQNVTFRCDPISEHNRLYWYRQTLGQGPEFLTYFQNEAQLEKSRLLSDRFSAERPKGSFSTLEIQRTEQGDSAMYLCASSLGGEANEKLFFGSGTQLSVL.

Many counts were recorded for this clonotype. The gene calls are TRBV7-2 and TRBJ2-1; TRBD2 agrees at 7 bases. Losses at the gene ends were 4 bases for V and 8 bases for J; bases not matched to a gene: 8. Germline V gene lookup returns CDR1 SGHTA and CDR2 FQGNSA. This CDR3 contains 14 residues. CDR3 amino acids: CASSSRDYADEQFF. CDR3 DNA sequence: TGTGCCAGCAGCTCCCGGGACTATGCCGATGAGCAGTTCTTC.

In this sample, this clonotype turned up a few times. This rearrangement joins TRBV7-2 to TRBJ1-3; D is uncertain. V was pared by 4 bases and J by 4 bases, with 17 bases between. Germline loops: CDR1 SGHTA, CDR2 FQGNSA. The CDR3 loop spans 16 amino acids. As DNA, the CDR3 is TGTGCCAGCAGCTCCCACCGCGGGGTCTCGGGAAACACCATATATTTT. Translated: CASSSHRGVSGNTIYF.

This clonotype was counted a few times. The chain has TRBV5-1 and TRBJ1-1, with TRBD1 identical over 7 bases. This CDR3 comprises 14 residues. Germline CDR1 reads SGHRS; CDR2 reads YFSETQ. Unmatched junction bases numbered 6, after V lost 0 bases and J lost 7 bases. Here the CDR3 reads CASSLGQGESEAFF. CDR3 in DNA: TGCGCCAGCAGCTTGGGACAGGGCGAAAGTGAAGCTTTCTTT.

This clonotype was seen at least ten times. Here the CDR3 reads CATSSPTGPGRETQYF. Written as DNA, the CDR3 is TGTGCCACCAGCAGCCCGACAGGGCCAGGGAGAGAGACCCAGTACTTC. This chain uses TRBV15 with TRBJ2-5; 7 nucleotides align to TRBD1. The CDR3 runs 16 residues. Germline loops: CDR1 LNHNV, CDR2 YYDKDF (reference sequence). Unmatched junction bases numbered 11, after V lost 3 bases and J lost 4 bases. Supplemented by reference TRBV15 and TRBJ2-5, the full variable domain reads DAMVIQNPRYQVTQFGKPVTLSCSQTLNHNVMYWYQQKSSQAPKLLFHYYDKDFNNEADTPDNFQSRRPNTSFCFLDIRSPGLGDTAMYLCATSSPTGPGRETQYFGPGTRLLVL.

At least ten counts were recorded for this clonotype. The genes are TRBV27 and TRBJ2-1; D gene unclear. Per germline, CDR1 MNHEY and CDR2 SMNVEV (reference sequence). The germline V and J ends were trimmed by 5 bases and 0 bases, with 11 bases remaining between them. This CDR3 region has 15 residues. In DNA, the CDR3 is TGTGCCAGCAGTACCGGACCATTCTCCTACAATGAGCAGTTCTTC. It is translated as CASSTGPFSYNEQFF.

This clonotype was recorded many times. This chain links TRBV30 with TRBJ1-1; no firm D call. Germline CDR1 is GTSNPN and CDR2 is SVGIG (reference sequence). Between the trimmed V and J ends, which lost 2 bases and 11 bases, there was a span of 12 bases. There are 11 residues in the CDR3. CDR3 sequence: CAWSPPGDAFF. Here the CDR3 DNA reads TGTGCCTGGAGTCCCCCTGGGGATGCTTTCTTT.

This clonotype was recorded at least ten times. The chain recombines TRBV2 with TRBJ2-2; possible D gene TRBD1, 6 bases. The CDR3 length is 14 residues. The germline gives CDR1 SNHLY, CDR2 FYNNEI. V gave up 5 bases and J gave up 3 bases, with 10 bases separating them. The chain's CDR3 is CASSTGLDTGELFF. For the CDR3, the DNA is TGTGCCAGCAGTACAGGGTTGGACACCGGGGAGCTGTTTTTT.